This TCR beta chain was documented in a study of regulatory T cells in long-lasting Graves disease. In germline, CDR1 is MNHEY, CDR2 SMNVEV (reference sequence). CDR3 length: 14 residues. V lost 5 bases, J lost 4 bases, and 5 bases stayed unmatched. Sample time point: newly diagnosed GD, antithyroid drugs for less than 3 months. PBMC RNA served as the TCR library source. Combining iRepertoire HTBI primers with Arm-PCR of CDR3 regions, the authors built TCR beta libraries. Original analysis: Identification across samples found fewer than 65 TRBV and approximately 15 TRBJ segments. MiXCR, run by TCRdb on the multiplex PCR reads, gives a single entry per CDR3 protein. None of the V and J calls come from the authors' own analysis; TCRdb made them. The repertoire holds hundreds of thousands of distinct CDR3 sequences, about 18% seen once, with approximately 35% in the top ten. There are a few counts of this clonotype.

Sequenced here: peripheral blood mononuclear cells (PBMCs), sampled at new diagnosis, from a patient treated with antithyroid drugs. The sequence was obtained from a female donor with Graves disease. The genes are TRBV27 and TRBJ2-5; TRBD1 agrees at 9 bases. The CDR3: CASSMGTGRETQYF. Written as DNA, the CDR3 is TGTGCCAGCAGTATGGGGACAGGGAGAGAGACCCAGTACTTC.